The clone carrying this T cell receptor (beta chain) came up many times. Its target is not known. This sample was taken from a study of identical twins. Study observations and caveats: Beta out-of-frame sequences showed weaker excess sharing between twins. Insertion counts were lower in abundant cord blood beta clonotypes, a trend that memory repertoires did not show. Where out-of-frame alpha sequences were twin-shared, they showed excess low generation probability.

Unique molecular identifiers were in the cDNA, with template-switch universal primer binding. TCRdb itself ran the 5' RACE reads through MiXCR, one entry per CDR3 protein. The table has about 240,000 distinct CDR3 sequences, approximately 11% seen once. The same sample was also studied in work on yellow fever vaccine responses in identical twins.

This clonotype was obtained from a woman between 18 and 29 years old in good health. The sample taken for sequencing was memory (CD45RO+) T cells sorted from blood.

CDR3 nucleotide sequence: TGCAGTGCTAGAGATCCGCAGGGCTCGGGGACCCAGTACTTC. This gives the protein CSARDPQGSGTQYF. The chain recombines TRBV20-1 with TRBJ2-5, with D tentatively TRBD1 (5 bases). V lost 0 bases, J lost 7 bases, and 15 bases lay in between. The germline CDR1 and CDR2 sequences are DFQATT and SNEGSKA (reference sequence). The CDR3 covers 14 residues.